The clone carrying this T cell receptor (beta chain) was detected a few times. What it recognizes is unknown. Unique molecular identifiers were built into the TCRbeta library. TCRdb reprocessed the PCR reads with MiXCR, giving one entry per CDR3 protein. The sample includes roughly 500,000 distinct CDR3 sequences, 10% to 13% of them seen just once. These data are taken from a study of T-cell reconstitution after alpha-beta-depleted transplantation in children. The CDR3 totals 17 residues. V shed 2 bases, J shed 5 bases, and the junction held 10 bases outside the gene matches. General study points: Among T cells one year after transplant, newly produced cells accounted for most counts and diversity. There were some patients whose high TCRbeta diversity at day 60 came from surviving recipient T cells and thymic progenitors. At around two months after transplant, the alpha-beta T cells were reportedly derived from several hundred expanded clones that came from non-depleted graft cells.

The sequence derives from a child younger than 10 with inherited bone marrow failure, due to receive a stem cell transplant. The chain combines TRBV12-3 or TRBV12-4 with TRBJ2-1; 9 bases are shared with TRBD1. Source: PBMCs, taken before TCRalphabeta/CD19-depleted stem cell transplant. The CDR3, as DNA: TGTGCCAGCAGTTTATACCCCGGGACAGGGAGGCACAATGAGCAGTTCTTC. It yields the protein CASSLYPGTGRHNEQFF.